This section outlines one T cell receptor (beta chain) sequence together with its context. No antigen is known for it. At sampling all donors were nominally healthy, likely with unrecorded immune exposures. With 60 Vbeta and 13 Jbeta primers, the PCR was carried out. Profiling relied on immunoSEQ multiplex PCR, and the TCRdb table lists in-frame clones only, not all of them. This repertoire shows 170,000 or so clones, around 80% found once; its top ten account for approximately 1.5%. This entry belongs to a study of cytomegalovirus exposure and HLA in healthy donors. Findings of the study overall: Through in vitro validation, a few CMV-associated chains were shown to be specific for CMV antigens.

The CDR3 length is 12 residues. Germline loops: CDR1 MNHNY, CDR2 SVGAGI (reference sequence). V shed 8 bases and J shed 5 bases, with 12 bases lying between them. The source material was PBMCs. This TCR was sampled from a woman in her 30s in good health and CMV-seropositive. The chain uses TRBV6-6 and TRBJ2-5; D not certain. CDR3 loop: CASGHLRETQYF. The DNA for the CDR3 is TGTGCCAGCGGCCACTTGCGGGAGACCCAGTACTTC.